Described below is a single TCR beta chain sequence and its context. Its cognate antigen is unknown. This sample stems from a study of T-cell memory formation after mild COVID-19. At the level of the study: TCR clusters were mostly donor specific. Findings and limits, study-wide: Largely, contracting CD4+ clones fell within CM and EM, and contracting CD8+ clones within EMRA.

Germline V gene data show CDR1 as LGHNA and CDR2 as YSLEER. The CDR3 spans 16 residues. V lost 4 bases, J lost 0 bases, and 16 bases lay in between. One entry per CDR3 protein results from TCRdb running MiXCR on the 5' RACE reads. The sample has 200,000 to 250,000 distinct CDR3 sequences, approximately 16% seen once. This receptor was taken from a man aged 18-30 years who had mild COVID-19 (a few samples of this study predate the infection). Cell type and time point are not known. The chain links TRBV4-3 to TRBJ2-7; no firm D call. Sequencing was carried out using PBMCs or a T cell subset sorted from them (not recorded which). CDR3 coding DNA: TGCGCCAGCAGCCGGGATCGGTATTATGGCTCCTACGAGCAGTACTTC. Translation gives CASSRDRYYGSYEQYF.